The clone carrying this TCR beta chain has just a few counts. Germline CDR1 and CDR2: SGDLS and YYNGEE. The CDR3 totals 13 residues. With 2 bases clipped from V and 9 bases from J, the junction kept 7 bases outside the gene matches. The sample belongs to a study of CD8 T cells in ankylosing spondylitis. TCRdb independently ran MiXCR on the 5' RACE reads; one entry per CDR3 protein. Among 230,000 or so distinct CDR3 sequences, over 15% were seen once, and the ten largest hold around 30%. The sample was blood, either unsorted or a sorted T cell fraction (not recorded which). This clonotype was sampled from a male donor with ankylosing spondylitis or in good health (not recorded which). The gene calls are TRBV9 and TRBJ2-5; the match to TRBD2 covers 7 bases. This CDR3 reads CASSVGGRDSQYF. CDR3 in DNA: TGTGCCAGCAGCGTTGGCGGGAGAGATTCCCAGTACTTC.